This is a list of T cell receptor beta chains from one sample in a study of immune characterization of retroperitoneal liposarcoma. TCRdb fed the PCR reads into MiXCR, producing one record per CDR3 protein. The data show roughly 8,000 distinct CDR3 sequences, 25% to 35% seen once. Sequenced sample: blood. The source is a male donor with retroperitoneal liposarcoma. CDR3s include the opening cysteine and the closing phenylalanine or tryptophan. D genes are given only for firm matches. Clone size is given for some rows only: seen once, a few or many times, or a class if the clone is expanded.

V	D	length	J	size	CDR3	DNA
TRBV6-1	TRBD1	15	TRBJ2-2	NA	CASRTGTANTGELFF	TGTGCCAGCAGGACCGGGACAGCTAACACCGGGGAGCTGTTTTTT
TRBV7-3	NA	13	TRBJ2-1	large	CASRHSEGDEQFF	TGTGCCAGCAGACATTCCGAGGGAGATGAGCAGTTCTTC
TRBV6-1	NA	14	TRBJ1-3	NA	CASSTDSSGNTIYF	TGTGCCAGCAGTACAGACAGCTCTGGAAACACCATATATTTT
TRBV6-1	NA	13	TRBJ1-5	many	CASSVIQHQPQHF	TGTGCCAGCAGTGTCATCCAACATCAGCCCCAGCATTTT
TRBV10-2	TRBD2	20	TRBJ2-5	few	CASSGEVGKAGRSTRETQYF	TGCGCCAGCAGTGGTGAGGTAGGGAAGGCCGGGAGGTCCACTAGAGAGACCCAGTACTTC
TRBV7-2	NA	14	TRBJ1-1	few	CASSSRTGSLEAFF	TGTGCCAGCAGCTCAAGGACTGGCAGCCTTGAAGCTTTCTTT
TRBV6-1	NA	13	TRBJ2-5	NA	CALRTALQETQYF	TGTGCCCTTAGGACAGCTCTCCAAGAGACCCAGTACTTC
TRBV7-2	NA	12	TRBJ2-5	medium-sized	CASSSYRETQYF	TGTGCCAGCAGCTCCTACAGGGAGACCCAGTACTTC
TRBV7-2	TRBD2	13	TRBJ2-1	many	CASSPTLGLEQFF	TGTGCCAGCAGCCCGACCCTGGGACTAGAGCAGTTCTTC
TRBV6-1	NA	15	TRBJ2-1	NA	CASSEATGDSYEQFF	TGTGCCAGCAGTGAAGCGACAGGCGACTCCTACGAGCAGTTCTTC
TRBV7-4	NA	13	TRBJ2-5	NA	CASSLRQQETQYF	TGTGCCAGCAGCTTACGACAGCAAGAGACCCAGTACTTC
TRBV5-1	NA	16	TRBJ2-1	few	CASSFATGTSYNEQFF	TGCGCCAGCAGCTTTGCGACAGGAACTTCCTACAATGAGCAGTTCTTC
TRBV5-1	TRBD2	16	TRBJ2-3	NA	CASSVLAVEPTDTQYF	TGCGCCAGCAGCGTCCTAGCGGTAGAACCCACAGATACGCAGTATTTT
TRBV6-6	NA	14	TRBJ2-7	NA	CASSYGRVGYEQYF	TGTGCCAGCAGTTACGGCAGGGTGGGTTACGAGCAGTACTTC
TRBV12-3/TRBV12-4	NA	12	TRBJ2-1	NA	CASGPTAYEQFF	TGTGCCAGCGGTCCGACCGCCTACGAGCAGTTCTTC
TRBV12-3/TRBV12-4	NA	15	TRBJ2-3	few	CASTTGWGNTDTQYF	TGTGCCAGCACCACAGGGTGGGGGAACACAGATACGCAGTATTTT
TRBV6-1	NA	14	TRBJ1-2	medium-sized	CASSESPANYGYTF	TGTGCCAGCAGTGAAAGTCCGGCGAACTATGGCTACACCTTC